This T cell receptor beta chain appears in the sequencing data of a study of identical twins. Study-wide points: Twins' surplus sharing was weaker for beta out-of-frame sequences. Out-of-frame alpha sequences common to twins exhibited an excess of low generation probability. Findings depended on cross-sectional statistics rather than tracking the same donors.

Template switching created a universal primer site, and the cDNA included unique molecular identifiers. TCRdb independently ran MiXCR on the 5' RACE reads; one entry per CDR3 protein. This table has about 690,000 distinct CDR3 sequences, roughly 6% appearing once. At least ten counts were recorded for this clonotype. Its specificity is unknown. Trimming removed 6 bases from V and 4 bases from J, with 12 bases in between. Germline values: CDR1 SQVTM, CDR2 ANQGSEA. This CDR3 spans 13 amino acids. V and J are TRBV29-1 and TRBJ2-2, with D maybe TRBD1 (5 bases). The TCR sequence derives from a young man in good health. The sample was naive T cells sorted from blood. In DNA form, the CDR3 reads TGCAGCGTCTTCCAGGGAAGCACCGGGGAGCTGTTTTTT. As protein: CSVFQGSTGELFF.